These T cell receptor beta chains were read from a single sample in a study of response to subunit inactivated influenza vaccine. TCRdb reanalysed the RT-PCR reads using MiXCR and keeps one entry per CDR3 protein. The table includes about 480,000 distinct CDR3 sequences, 10% to 11% detected once. The sample consisted of PBMCs from blood, taken 45 days after vaccination. The receptors originated from a man aged 50 to 60 who received an inactivated influenza vaccine. CDR3s include the opening cysteine and the closing phenylalanine or tryptophan. Fields, in order: CDR3 protein, CDR3 DNA, clone size, D gene, V gene, J gene. A D gene is named only where the DNA matches it firmly. Expanded clones get a size class; other rows say once, few or many, or leave the size out.

CDR3 protein: CASSLEGQGVDTQYF
CDR3 DNA: TGTGCCAGCAGCTTAGAGGGACAGGGCGTAGATACGCAGTATTTT
clone size: few
D gene: TRBD1
V gene: TRBV7-9
J gene: TRBJ2-3

CDR3 protein: CASSLAPRSNQPQHF
CDR3 DNA: TGTGCCAGCAGCTTAGCCCCACGGAGCAATCAGCCCCAGCATTTT
clone size: few
D gene: .
V gene: TRBV7-2
J gene: TRBJ1-5

CDR3 protein: CSVGRVHRANQETQYF
CDR3 DNA: TGCAGCGTTGGACGAGTACACCGAGCGAACCAAGAGACCCAGTACTTC
clone size: many
D gene: .
V gene: TRBV29-1
J gene: TRBJ2-5

CDR3 protein: CASSVGGTSGAPYNEQFF
CDR3 DNA: TGTGCCAGCAGCGTAGGGGGGACTAGCGGGGCGCCTTACAATGAGCAGTTCTTC
clone size: few
D gene: TRBD2
V gene: TRBV9
J gene: TRBJ2-1

CDR3 protein: CASRGQGTNQPQHF
CDR3 DNA: TGTGCCAGCAGAGGGCAGGGGACCAATCAGCCCCAGCATTTT
clone size: .
D gene: .
V gene: TRBV6-1
J gene: TRBJ1-5

CDR3 protein: CASSVEDRGLYEQYF
CDR3 DNA: TGTGCCAGCAGCGTAGAGGACAGGGGGCTCTACGAGCAGTACTTC
clone size: .
D gene: TRBD1
V gene: TRBV9
J gene: TRBJ2-7

CDR3 protein: CASSTSTGGAFSPLHF
CDR3 DNA: TGTGCCAGCAGCACATCGACAGGGGGCGCATTTTCACCCCTCCACTTT
clone size: many
D gene: TRBD1
V gene: TRBV7-2
J gene: TRBJ1-6

CDR3 protein: CASRYDRSTDTQYF
CDR3 DNA: TGTGCCAGCAGATATGACCGGTCCACAGATACGCAGTATTTT
clone size: .
D gene: .
V gene: TRBV12-3/TRBV12-4
J gene: TRBJ2-3

CDR3 protein: CASSERTLDGYEQYF
CDR3 DNA: TGCGCCAGCAGTGAGAGGACTCTGGATGGGTACGAGCAGTACTTC
clone size: few
D gene: .
V gene: TRBV10-2
J gene: TRBJ2-7

CDR3 protein: CASSADTRGGTQYF
CDR3 DNA: TGTGCCAGCAGCGCGGATACAAGAGGCGGGACCCAGTACTTC
clone size: .
D gene: .
V gene: TRBV3-1
J gene: TRBJ2-5

CDR3 protein: CASRTFLAKNIQYF
CDR3 DNA: TGTGCCAGCAGGACTTTTTTAGCCAAAAACATTCAGTACTTC
clone size: .
D gene: .
V gene: TRBV2
J gene: TRBJ2-4

CDR3 protein: CAINRGNTEAFF
CDR3 DNA: TGTGCCATCAATCGGGGGAACACTGAAGCTTTCTTT
clone size: few
D gene: .
V gene: TRBV10-3
J gene: TRBJ1-1

CDR3 protein: CASSPSAGTGASGYTF
CDR3 DNA: TGTGCCAGCAGCCCGAGCGCCGGGACAGGGGCATCTGGCTACACCTTC
clone size: few
D gene: TRBD1
V gene: TRBV7-9
J gene: TRBJ1-2

CDR3 protein: CASSSGTGRYEQYF
CDR3 DNA: TGTGCCAGCAGCTCGGGGACAGGGAGGTACGAGCAGTACTTC
clone size: few
D gene: TRBD1
V gene: TRBV7-2
J gene: TRBJ2-7

CDR3 protein: CSVRRGSQETQYF
CDR3 DNA: TGCAGCGTTAGGCGAGGAAGCCAAGAGACCCAGTACTTC
clone size: few
D gene: .
V gene: TRBV29-1
J gene: TRBJ2-5

CDR3 protein: CASSLQDNTYNEQFF
CDR3 DNA: TGTGCCAGCAGTTTACAGGATAATACCTACAATGAGCAGTTCTTC
clone size: few
D gene: .
V gene: TRBV28
J gene: TRBJ2-1

CDR3 protein: CASSLRAGGLNEQFF
CDR3 DNA: TGCGCCAGCAGCTTGAGGGCAGGGGGGCTCAATGAGCAGTTCTTC
clone size: many
D gene: .
V gene: TRBV5-1
J gene: TRBJ2-1

CDR3 protein: CASKKGQGPTTGELFF
CDR3 DNA: TGTGCCAGCAAGAAGGGACAGGGCCCTACCACCGGGGAGCTGTTTTTT
clone size: few
D gene: TRBD1
V gene: TRBV9
J gene: TRBJ2-2

CDR3 protein: CASSSLLQVGGLNTEAFF
CDR3 DNA: TGTGCCAGCAGCTCATTACTACAGGTAGGCGGCTTGAACACTGAAGCTTTCTTT
clone size: many
D gene: .
V gene: TRBV5-6
J gene: TRBJ1-1

CDR3 protein: CASSYSGGKNSPLHF
CDR3 DNA: TGTGCCAGCAGTTACTCCGGGGGGAAAAATTCACCCCTCCACTTT
clone size: many
D gene: .
V gene: TRBV6-5
J gene: TRBJ1-6

CDR3 protein: CASSLTGTGFSGANVLTF
CDR3 DNA: TGTGCCAGCAGCTTAACCGGGACAGGATTCTCTGGGGCCAACGTCCTGACTTTC
clone size: many
D gene: TRBD1
V gene: TRBV7-6
J gene: TRBJ2-6

CDR3 protein: CATRHTSTDTQYF
CDR3 DNA: TGTGCCACCAGGCATACTAGCACAGATACGCAGTATTTT
clone size: few
D gene: .
V gene: TRBV24-1
J gene: TRBJ2-3

CDR3 protein: CATSRGKREAGGEQFF
CDR3 DNA: TGTGCCACCAGCAGAGGAAAGCGGGAGGCCGGGGGTGAGCAGTTCTTC
clone size: .
D gene: TRBD2
V gene: TRBV15
J gene: TRBJ2-1

CDR3 protein: CSARDLREDYGYTF
CDR3 DNA: TGCAGTGCTAGAGATCTCAGGGAGGACTATGGCTACACCTTC
clone size: .
D gene: .
V gene: TRBV20-1
J gene: TRBJ1-2

CDR3 protein: CSVVGASGSSYNEQFF
CDR3 DNA: TGCAGCGTTGTTGGGGCTAGCGGGAGCTCCTACAATGAGCAGTTCTTC
clone size: many
D gene: TRBD2
V gene: TRBV29-1
J gene: TRBJ2-1

CDR3 protein: CASSLVVGAGANVLTF
CDR3 DNA: TGTGCCAGCAGCTTAGTAGTCGGAGCTGGGGCCAACGTCCTGACTTTC
clone size: few
D gene: .
V gene: TRBV7-2
J gene: TRBJ2-6

CDR3 protein: CASSRSTGDTYGYTF
CDR3 DNA: TGTGCCAGCAGTCGATCTACAGGGGACACTTACGGCTACACCTTC
clone size: many
D gene: TRBD1
V gene: TRBV5-6
J gene: TRBJ1-2

CDR3 protein: CSANRANEQFF
CDR3 DNA: TGCAGTGCTAACCGGGCCAATGAGCAGTTCTTC
clone size: .
D gene: .
V gene: TRBV20-1
J gene: TRBJ2-1

CDR3 protein: CASSLFGQRNTEAFF
CDR3 DNA: TGCGCCAGCAGCTTGTTTGGGCAGAGGAACACTGAAGCTTTCTTT
clone size: once
D gene: .
V gene: TRBV5-1
J gene: TRBJ1-1

CDR3 protein: CASSSLGRGGTDTQYF
CDR3 DNA: TGTGCCAGCAGCTCCTTGGGCAGGGGGGGCACAGATACGCAGTATTTT
clone size: few
D gene: .
V gene: TRBV7-6
J gene: TRBJ2-3

CDR3 protein: CASSLRQGANQPQHF
CDR3 DNA: TGCGCCAGCAGCCTCCGACAGGGCGCCAATCAGCCCCAGCATTTT
clone size: .
D gene: TRBD1
V gene: TRBV5-1
J gene: TRBJ1-5

CDR3 protein: CASSFALAGAKTQYF
CDR3 DNA: TGTGCCAGCAGTTTTGCGCTAGCGGGGGCAAAGACCCAGTACTTC
clone size: many
D gene: TRBD2
V gene: TRBV12-3/TRBV12-4
J gene: TRBJ2-5

CDR3 protein: CASSSGPGPGSTDTQYF
CDR3 DNA: TGCGCCAGCAGCTCCGGACCGGGACCCGGTAGCACAGATACGCAGTATTTT
clone size: .
D gene: .
V gene: TRBV5-1
J gene: TRBJ2-3

CDR3 protein: CASSPGTGIGYTF
CDR3 DNA: TGTGCCAGCAGTCCAGGGACAGGGATCGGCTACACCTTC
clone size: .
D gene: TRBD1
V gene: TRBV6-2/TRBV6-3
J gene: TRBJ1-2

CDR3 protein: CASSIWARVQGEQYF
CDR3 DNA: TGTGCCAGCTCAATCTGGGCGAGGGTTCAGGGGGAGCAGTACTTC
clone size: .
D gene: .
V gene: TRBV27
J gene: TRBJ2-7

CDR3 protein: CSARTWWGDTQYF
CDR3 DNA: TGCAGTGCTAGGACGTGGTGGGGAGATACGCAGTATTTT
clone size: .
D gene: .
V gene: TRBV20-1
J gene: TRBJ2-3

CDR3 protein: CASSAAPRGYEQYF
CDR3 DNA: TGCGCCAGCAGCGCGGCACCGAGGGGCTACGAGCAGTACTTC
clone size: .
D gene: .
V gene: TRBV5-1
J gene: TRBJ2-7

CDR3 protein: CASSWTYSQGNEQFF
CDR3 DNA: TGCGCCAGCAGCTGGACCTACAGCCAAGGCAATGAGCAGTTCTTC
clone size: .
D gene: .
V gene: TRBV5-1
J gene: TRBJ2-1

CDR3 protein: CASSYPGTSGKDEQFF
CDR3 DNA: TGTGCCAGCAGCTACCCCGGGACTAGCGGGAAGGATGAGCAGTTCTTC
clone size: many
D gene: TRBD2
V gene: TRBV13
J gene: TRBJ2-1

CDR3 protein: CASSLLREDTQYF
CDR3 DNA: TGTGCCAGCAGCTTACTCAGGGAAGATACGCAGTATTTT
clone size: many
D gene: .
V gene: TRBV7-8
J gene: TRBJ2-3

CDR3 protein: CSSIRGTEAFF
CDR3 DNA: TGCAGCTCTATCCGGGGAACTGAAGCTTTCTTT
clone size: .
D gene: .
V gene: TRBV29-1
J gene: TRBJ1-1

CDR3 protein: CASSLGAWTGELFF
CDR3 DNA: TGTGCCAGCAGCTTAGGGGCCTGGACCGGGGAGCTGTTTTTT
clone size: .
D gene: .
V gene: TRBV7-2
J gene: TRBJ2-2

CDR3 protein: CASSSTHSNEKLFF
CDR3 DNA: TGTGCCAGCAGTTCTACCCACAGTAATGAAAAACTGTTTTTT
clone size: .
D gene: .
V gene: TRBV12-3/TRBV12-4
J gene: TRBJ1-4

CDR3 protein: CSATTGPNPQETQYF
CDR3 DNA: TGCAGTGCTACGACAGGGCCCAACCCCCAAGAGACCCAGTACTTC
clone size: few
D gene: TRBD1
V gene: TRBV20-1
J gene: TRBJ2-5

CDR3 protein: CASSLAGTLNTEAFF
CDR3 DNA: TGCGCCAGCAGCTTGGCGGGGACTCTGAACACTGAAGCTTTCTTT
clone size: many
D gene: .
V gene: TRBV5-1
J gene: TRBJ1-1

CDR3 protein: CASSFRGAGNQPQHF
CDR3 DNA: TGTGCCAGCAGTTTTCGGGGAGCAGGCAATCAGCCCCAGCATTTT
clone size: many
D gene: .
V gene: TRBV12-3/TRBV12-4
J gene: TRBJ1-5

CDR3 protein: CASSSRRGGNNEQFF
CDR3 DNA: TGTGCCAGTAGTTCCCGGCGCGGGGGGAACAATGAGCAGTTCTTC
clone size: few
D gene: TRBD2
V gene: TRBV19
J gene: TRBJ2-1

CDR3 protein: CASSFSGTKNIQYF
CDR3 DNA: TGTGCCAGCAGTTTTTCAGGGACCAAAAACATTCAGTACTTC
clone size: few
D gene: .
V gene: TRBV12-3/TRBV12-4
J gene: TRBJ2-4

CDR3 protein: CASRLLAGAYEQYF
CDR3 DNA: TGCGCCAGCAGACTACTAGCGGGGGCCTACGAGCAGTACTTC
clone size: few
D gene: TRBD2
V gene: TRBV10-2
J gene: TRBJ2-7

CDR3 protein: CSARDPGQAYSYNEQFF
CDR3 DNA: TGCAGTGCTAGAGATCCCGGACAGGCCTACTCCTACAATGAGCAGTTCTTC
clone size: .
D gene: TRBD1
V gene: TRBV20-1
J gene: TRBJ2-1